These 32 T cell receptor beta chains were sequenced from one sample in a study of T cell repertoires in cytomegalovirus infection. Each CDR3 protein gets one entry after TCRdb re-called the reads with MiXCR. This table holds 510,000 or so distinct CDR3 sequences, roughly 29% found once. Sequences were obtained from PBMCs. The receptors were sampled from a human donor in good health (CMV status not recorded). Some clones in this sample may be carry-over from other donors' samples.

V gene TRBV30 combines with J gene TRBJ1-1; D is possibly TRBD1 (5 bases). CDR1 is GTSNPN, CDR2 SVGIG, per germline (reference sequence). This CDR3 contains 13 residues. Trimming took 0 bases from V and 4 from J, leaving 9 bases between them. CDR3 in DNA: TGTGCCTGGAGTGTATCAGGGTTCACTGAAGCTTTCTTT. Amino acid sequence: CAWSVSGFTEAFF.

V is TRBV7-2 and J is TRBJ2-1; 8 bases map to TRBD2. CDR1 and CDR2 (germline): SGHTA, FQGNSA. The J segment lost 9 bases and the V segment lost 4 bases, leaving 5 bases of the junction unmatched. The CDR3 extends over 13 amino acids. CDR3 nucleotides: TGTGCCAGCAGCTGGACTAGCTCAAGTGAGCAGTTCTTC. Translation: CASSWTSSSEQFF.

This rearrangement joins TRBV30 to TRBJ2-7; D could derive from TRBD1 or TRBD2 (5 bases each). The V and J ends lost 2 bases and 2 bases respectively, with 10 bases between them. This CDR3 region has 13 residues. The V gene's germline CDR1 is GTSNPN and CDR2 SVGIG (reference sequence). For the CDR3, the DNA is TGTGCCTGGAGTCGAGGGGTGGCCTACGAGCAGTACTTC. Translation gives CAWSRGVAYEQYF. The variable domain in full, with the rest retrieved from reference TRBV30 and TRBJ2-7, is SQTIHQWPATLVQPVGSPLSLECTVEGTSNPNLYWYRQAAGRGLQLLFYSVGIGQISSEVPQNLSASRPQDRQFILSSKKLLLSDSGFYLCAWSRGVAYEQYFGPGTRLTVT.

J is TRBJ2-7 and V is TRBV10-3; 11 nucleotides agree with TRBD1. The CDR3 length is 15 residues. CDR1 is ENHRY and CDR2 is SYGVKD in the germline V gene. Losses at the gene ends were 4 bases for V and 8 bases for J; bases not matched to a gene: 10. The CDR3 region is CAISGTGTGGDKQYF. CDR3 in DNA: TGTGCCATCAGTGGAACCGGGACAGGGGGTGACAAGCAGTACTTC.

The genes are TRBV11-2 and TRBJ2-3; TRBD2 matches at 9 bases. The V gene's germline CDR1 is SGHAT and CDR2 FQNNGV. V gave up 1 base and J gave up 3 bases; unmatched junction bases: 8. The length of the CDR3 is 17 residues. CDR3 residues: CASSLGTSERWTDTQYF. The CDR3 region has the DNA TGTGCCAGCAGCTTAGGGACTAGCGAGAGATGGACAGATACGCAGTATTTT.

There are a few counts of this clonotype. The gene calls are TRBV7-9 and TRBJ2-5; weak D call: TRBD1 (6 bases). V lost 10 bases and J lost 3, with 12 bases in between. Germline loops: CDR1 SEHNR, CDR2 FQNEAQ (reference sequence). This CDR3 region has 12 residues. The CDR3 region is CATTGFEETQYF. DNA of the CDR3: TGTGCCACCACAGGGTTTGAAGAGACCCAGTACTTC.

This clonotype was seen a handful of times. This chain links TRBV7-2 with TRBJ1-1; TRBD1 is a possible D gene (6 bases). V gave up 3 bases and J gave up 5 bases, with 16 bases separating them. This CDR3 is built from 15 residues. CDR1 and CDR2 from the germline V gene are SGHTA and FQGNSA. The CDR3 loop reads CASSLGPGARTEAFF. The CDR3 DNA is TGTGCCAGCAGCTTGGGGCCAGGGGCGAGGACTGAAGCTTTCTTT.

The chain employs TRBV30 and TRBJ1-2; weak D call: TRBD1 (5 bases). This CDR3 is 13 amino acids long. The V end lost 5 bases, the J end lost 4 bases, and 14 bases lay between the germline ends. The germline V gene encodes CDR1 GTSNPN and CDR2 SVGIG (reference sequence). The CDR3 DNA follows: TGTGCCTGGTCCCCCCGGGACCTCTATGGCTACACCTTC. This gives the protein CAWSPRDLYGYTF. The whole variable domain, remainder taken from reference TRBV30 and TRBJ1-2, is SQTIHQWPATLVQPVGSPLSLECTVEGTSNPNLYWYRQAAGRGLQLLFYSVGIGQISSEVPQNLSASRPQDRQFILSSKKLLLSDSGFYLCAWSPRDLYGYTFGSGTRLTVV.

This clonotype was counted a few times. In DNA, the CDR3 is TGTGCCAGCAGAGAAACTAGTGACGAGCAGTACTTC. It is translated as CASRETSDEQYF. This chain connects TRBV6-5 to TRBJ2-7; tentatively, D is TRBD2 (5 bases). Germline values: CDR1 MNHEY, CDR2 SVGAGI. V was clipped by 6 bases and J by 5 bases, with 11 bases between them. The CDR3 sequence is 12 residues long.

Many counts were recorded for this clonotype. The chain combines TRBV12-3 or TRBV12-4 with TRBJ1-2; 7 bases fit TRBD1. There are 13 residues in the CDR3. Trimming removed 8 bases from V and 6 bases from J; junction bases left unmatched: 9. The CDR3 DNA follows: TGTGCCAGCCAAGGACAGGACCTTGATGGCTACACCTTC. Translated, it gives CASQGQDLDGYTF.

This clonotype was found a few times. J is TRBJ2-3 and V is TRBV14; D not certain. CDR3 length: 16 residues. Trimming left V 0 bases short and J 2 bases short, with 12 bases between. Germline CDR1 and CDR2: SGHDN and FVKESK. The CDR3 loop reads CASSQEYRSVTDTQYF. The CDR3 bases are TGTGCCAGCAGCCAAGAATATAGGAGCGTCACAGATACGCAGTATTTT.

The chain links TRBV7-2 to TRBJ2-7, with a possible D match to TRBD2 (6 bases). This CDR3 is built from 14 residues. Germline-derived CDR1 and CDR2 are SGHTA and FQGNSA. Trimming removed 0 bases from V and 2 bases from J, with 8 bases in between. The CDR3 nucleotides read TGTGCCAGCAGCTTAGCTAGCGGTGCCTACGAGCAGTACGTC. This codes for CASSLASGAYEQYV.

This clonotype occurred many times. V gene TRBV12-3 or TRBV12-4 combines with J gene TRBJ1-1, with 7 nucleotides matching TRBD1. The CDR3 is made up of 15 amino acids. With V trimmed by 3 bases and J by 0 bases, 4 bases remained unmatched. The CDR3 DNA reads TGTGCCAGCAGTTTCCGACAGGGCCTGAACACTGAAGCTTTCTTT. It codes for CASSFRQGLNTEAFF.

This clonotype was observed at least ten times. The rearrangement links TRBV7-2 to TRBJ2-2; D remains unclear. The CDR3 consists of 13 residues. V was cut by 4 bases and J by 12 bases, with 15 bases left in between. Looked up from germline, CDR1 is SGHTA and CDR2 is FQGNSA. CDR3 nucleotides: TGTGCCAGCAGCTCGAACCTTCAGGAAAAGCTGTTTTTT. Its protein product is CASSSNLQEKLFF.

This clonotype came up many times. The genes are TRBV6-1 and TRBJ1-2, with 10 bases aligning to TRBD1. The ends lost 5 bases at V and 6 bases at J; junction bases unmatched: 6. CDR3 length: 14 residues. CDR1 is MNHNS, CDR2 SASEGT, per germline. In nucleotides, the CDR3 is TGTGCCAGCAGTCCCTGGACAGGGGGGAATGGCTACACCTTC. This translates into CASSPWTGGNGYTF.

V is TRBV13 and J is TRBJ1-2; D unclear. Germline V gives CDR1 PRHDT, CDR2 FYEKMQ (reference sequence). V was cut by 0 bases and J by 5 bases, with 16 bases left in between. The CDR3 is made up of 16 amino acids. The CDR3 nucleotides are TGTGCCAGCAGCTTAGGGGGCAGCACGAGAGGATATGGCTACACCTTC. It encodes CASSLGGSTRGYGYTF.

The chain links TRBV11-3 to TRBJ2-1; D possibly corresponds to TRBD2 (5 bases). The germline V and J ends were trimmed by 3 bases and 3 bases, with 6 bases remaining between them. From germline, CDR1 is SGHNT and CDR2 YENEEA. The CDR3 length is 13 residues. The DNA of the CDR3 is TGTGCCAGCAGCTTGGGAGTCTACAATGAGCAGTTCTTC. This codes for CASSLGVYNEQFF.

The rearrangement joins TRBV24-1 to TRBJ2-3; D not certain. The germline V gene encodes CDR1 KGHDR and CDR2 SFDVKD. With 7 bases removed from V and 4 bases from J, the gap between germline ends came to 8 bases. The CDR3 has 12 amino acids. The CDR3 DNA sequence: TGTGCCACCAGCGGGTCGGCAGATACGCAGTATTTT. Its protein product is CATSGSADTQYF.

This clonotype was observed a handful of times. The chain combines TRBV30 with TRBJ1-1; D might be TRBD1 (5 bases). CDR3 length equals 16 residues. V was trimmed by 5 bases and J by 4 bases, leaving 23 bases between them. CDR1 is GTSNPN and CDR2 is SVGIG in the germline V gene (reference sequence). CDR3 bases: TGTGCCTGGGAAACATTTTCGGGACGTTTGGGCACTGAAGCTTTCTTT. Protein: CAWETFSGRLGTEAFF.

The CDR3 spells CASSTGLALEQFF. The CDR3 DNA reads as TGTGCCAGCAGTACGGGACTAGCTCTTGAGCAGTTCTTC. The chain combines TRBV6-5 with TRBJ2-1; 9 bases are shared with TRBD2. CDR3 length: 13 amino acids. Unmatched junction bases numbered 5, after V lost 5 bases and J lost 9 bases. Germline V gene sequence: CDR1 MNHEY, CDR2 SVGAGI.

This clonotype appeared a few times. The V and J genes are TRBV12-3 or TRBV12-4 and TRBJ2-2, with D tentatively TRBD2 (5 bases). The CDR3 is 15 residues long. V lost 8 bases and J lost 2, with 15 bases in between. In DNA, the CDR3 is TGTGCCAGCCGGCTGGGTTCGGGAAACACCGGGGAGCTGTTTTTT. This translates into CASRLGSGNTGELFF.

The genes are TRBV12-3 or TRBV12-4 and TRBJ2-1, with TRBD2 matching 7 bases. The J segment lost 10 bases and the V segment lost 5 bases, leaving 11 bases of the junction unmatched. The length of the CDR3 is 14 residues. The CDR3 spells CASSPGGGVPEQFF. The CDR3 DNA is TGTGCCAGCAGTCCGGGGGGAGGAGTCCCAGAGCAGTTCTTC.

This clonotype was seen repeatedly, ten times or more. The chain carries TRBV7-6 and TRBJ2-5, with D hard to call. Trimming removed 5 bases at V and 2 bases at J, with 9 bases between. Germline-derived CDR1 and CDR2 are SGHVS and FNYEAQ. The length of the CDR3 is 13 residues. The CDR3 region has the DNA TGTGCCAGCAGCCCGGTCGTACAAGAGACCCAGTACTTC. This encodes CASSPVVQETQYF.

The J gene is TRBJ2-7, the V gene TRBV6-5; D may match TRBD1 or TRBD2 (6 bases each). Germline CDR1 and CDR2: MNHEY and SVGAGI. V lost 5 bases to trimming and J lost 4 bases, with 18 bases between them. The CDR3 sequence is 15 residues long. DNA of the CDR3: TGTGCCAGCAGTGCCCCCTCGGGGGCTGGGTACGAGCAGTACTTC. Translating gives CASSAPSGAGYEQYF.

The chain couples TRBV5-6 to TRBJ2-1; D is unresolved. V lost 2 bases to trimming and J lost 5 bases, with 14 bases between them. Per the germline V gene, CDR1 is SGHDT and CDR2 is YYEEEE. The length of the CDR3 is 15 residues. CDR3 DNA sequence: TGTGCCAGCAGCTTCGCCCCCACTTCAGACAATGAGCAGTTCTTC. Its translation is CASSFAPTSDNEQFF.

The V gene is TRBV25-1, the J gene TRBJ1-5; the match to TRBD1 covers 11 bases. Germline V gives CDR1 MGHDK, CDR2 SYGVNS. With 4 bases clipped from V and 6 bases from J, the junction kept 5 bases outside the gene matches. CDR3 length: 15 residues. The CDR3 nucleotides are TGTGCCAGCAGTGGGACAGGGGGCGCGATTCAGCCCCAGCATTTT. Translation: CASSGTGGAIQPQHF.

This clonotype appeared many times. V gene TRBV7-2 combines with J gene TRBJ2-3; the D is unclear. Trimming removed 7 bases from V and 9 bases from J, with 17 bases in between. CDR1 SGHTA and CDR2 FQGNSA come from the germline V gene. The CDR3 spans 13 residues. The CDR3 spells CASIPPAAYTQYF. CDR3 DNA: TGTGCCAGCATCCCCCCTGCCGCGTACACGCAGTATTTT. The variable domain in full, with the rest retrieved from reference TRBV7-2 and TRBJ2-3, is GAGVSQSPSNKVTEKGKDVELRCDPISGHTALYWYRQSLGQGLEFLIYFQGNSAPDKSGLPSDRFSAERTGGSVSTLTIQRTQQEDSAVYLCASIPPAAYTQYFGPGTRLTVL.

There are a few counts of this clonotype. The V gene is TRBV12-3 or TRBV12-4, the J gene TRBJ2-3; possible D gene TRBD1, 6 bases. The CDR3 runs 13 residues. V was cut by 6 bases and J by 2 bases, with 9 bases left in between. In DNA, the CDR3 is TGTGCCAGCAGCACAGGGTTCACAGATACGCAGTATTTT. Its translation: CASSTGFTDTQYF.

This clonotype has just one count. This sequence joins TRBV19 and TRBJ2-7, with D unclear. The CDR3 has 15 amino acids. Germline V CDR1 and CDR2: LNHDA, SQIVND (reference sequence). V was cut by 3 bases and J by 2 bases, with 14 bases left in between. CDR3 coding DNA: TGTGCCAGTAGTATCCCGGCCAAAAGCCCCTACGAGCAGTACGTC. The encoded protein is CASSIPAKSPYEQYV.

The J gene is TRBJ2-5, the V gene TRBV5-6, with TRBD1 matching 7 bases. CDR1 and CDR2 from the germline V gene are SGHDT and YYEEEE. The V gene end was trimmed by 6 bases and the J gene end by 5 bases; junction bases not matched to a gene: 10. This CDR3 is built from 14 residues. CDR3 in DNA: TGTGCCAGCAATCCGACAGGGATGTTCGAGACCCAGTACTTC. This translates into CASNPTGMFETQYF.

This clonotype was seen many times. This chain uses TRBV7-2 with TRBJ2-2; 8 bases are shared with TRBD2. Germline V gives CDR1 SGHTA, CDR2 FQGNSA. This CDR3 spans 16 amino acids. The V gene end was trimmed by 5 bases and the J gene end by 9 bases; junction bases not matched to a gene: 14. CDR3 sequence: CASSPSGGGVGRELFF. CDR3 sequence (DNA): TGTGCCAGCAGCCCCTCCGGGGGGGGTGTGGGAAGGGAGCTGTTTTTT.

The genes are TRBV19 and TRBJ2-7; 7 bases map to TRBD1. With 5 bases clipped from V and 3 bases from J, the junction kept 4 bases outside the gene matches. The CDR3 covers 13 residues. The germline V gene encodes CDR1 LNHDA and CDR2 SQIVND (reference sequence). The CDR3 DNA follows: TGTGCCAGTAGTCCCGGGACAGTCTACGAGCAGTACGTC. This encodes CASSPGTVYEQYV.